The present TCR beta chain was sequenced within a study of T cells in women clearing cervical HPV infection. A word on this clone: Sequencing ends 3 residues short of the CDR3 end; the germline J gene provides the rest.

V was pared by 4 bases and J by 1 base, with 2 bases of the junction left unmatched. The CDR3 covers 14 residues. CDR1 LNHDA and CDR2 SQIVND come from the germline V gene (reference sequence). Method: immunoSEQ multiplex PCR; TCRdb's copy keeps in-frame clones and lacks some. The sample features tens of thousands of clones, with roughly 1.4% in its top ten. The source is a woman aged 18 to 75 with a cervical HPV16 infection that either progressed to CIN3+ or cleared (not recorded which). The sequenced material came from blood buffy coat. J is TRBJ2-7 and V is TRBV19; 9 nucleotides match TRBD2. CDR3 DNA, as far as it was read: TGTGCCAGTAGTACCCTAGCGGGGTCCTACGAG. Its protein product is CASSTLAGSYE. The whole CDR3 protein is CASSTLAGSYEQYF.